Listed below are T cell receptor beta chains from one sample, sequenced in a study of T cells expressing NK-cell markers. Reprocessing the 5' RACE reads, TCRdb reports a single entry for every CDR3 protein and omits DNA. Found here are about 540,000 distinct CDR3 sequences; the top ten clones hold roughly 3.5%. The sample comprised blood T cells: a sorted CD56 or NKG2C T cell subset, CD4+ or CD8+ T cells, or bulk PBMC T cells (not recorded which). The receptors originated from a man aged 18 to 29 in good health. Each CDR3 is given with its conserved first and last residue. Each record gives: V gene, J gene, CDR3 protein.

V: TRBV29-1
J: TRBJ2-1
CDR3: CSVAGLAAFWGSYNEQFF

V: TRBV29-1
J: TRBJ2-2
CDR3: CSAGGAGGPGELFF

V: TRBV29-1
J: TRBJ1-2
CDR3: CSVVGLAAYGYTF

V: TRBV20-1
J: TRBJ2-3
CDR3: CSARSPGTPYTDTQYF

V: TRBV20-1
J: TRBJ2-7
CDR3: CSARPQGVGYEQYF

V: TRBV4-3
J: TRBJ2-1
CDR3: CASSPGTSGDYNEQFF

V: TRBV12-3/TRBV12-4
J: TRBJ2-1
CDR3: CASSLTLAGLYNEQFF

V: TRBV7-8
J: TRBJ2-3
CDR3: CASSTWTAQWSDTQYF

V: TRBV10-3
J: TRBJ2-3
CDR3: CAITEDRTDTQYF

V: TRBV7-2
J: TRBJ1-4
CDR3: CASSLVARGELNEKLFF

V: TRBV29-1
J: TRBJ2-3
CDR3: CSGLRLAGGADTQHF

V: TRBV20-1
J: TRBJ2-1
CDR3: CSARGASGPLGYEQFF

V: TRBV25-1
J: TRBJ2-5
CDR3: CASSETRIQETQYF

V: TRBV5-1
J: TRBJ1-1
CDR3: CASAQGGNTEAFF

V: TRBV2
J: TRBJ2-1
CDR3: CASSEVGATYNEQFF

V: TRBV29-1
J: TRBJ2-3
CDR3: CSGWGTPGDTQYF

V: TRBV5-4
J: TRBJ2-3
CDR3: CASSLGSGLSTDTQYF

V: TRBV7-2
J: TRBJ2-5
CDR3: CASSLSTVLGVETQYF

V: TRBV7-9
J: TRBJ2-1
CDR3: CASRGPGVGNEQFF

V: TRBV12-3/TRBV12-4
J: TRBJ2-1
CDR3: CASTILAGGQNEQFF

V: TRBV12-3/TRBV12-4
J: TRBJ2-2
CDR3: CASSAGPHTGELFF

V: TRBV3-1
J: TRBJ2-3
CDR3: CASSQDTSGPTDTQYF

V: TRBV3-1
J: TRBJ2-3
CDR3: CASSHLAGGSTADTQYF

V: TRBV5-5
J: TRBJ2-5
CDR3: CASSRDSPAETQYF

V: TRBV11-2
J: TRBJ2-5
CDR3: CASSPTDRVPETQYF

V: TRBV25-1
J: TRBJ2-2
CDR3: CASSEFPSGSTGELFF

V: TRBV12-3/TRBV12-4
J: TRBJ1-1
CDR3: CASSHSRGETEAFF

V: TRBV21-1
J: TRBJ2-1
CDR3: CASSKALLAAGLTSYNEQFF

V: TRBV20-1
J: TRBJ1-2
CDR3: CSARDLVMDYGYTF

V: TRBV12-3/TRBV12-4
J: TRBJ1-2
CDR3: CASRRSGGTSYGYTF

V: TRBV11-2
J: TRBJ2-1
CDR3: CASSQIRERQFF

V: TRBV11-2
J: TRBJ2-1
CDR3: CASSLAGNRNEQFF

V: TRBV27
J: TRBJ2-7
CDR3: CASSIGLLYEQYF

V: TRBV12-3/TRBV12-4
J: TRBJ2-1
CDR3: CASSPAARGIYNEQFF

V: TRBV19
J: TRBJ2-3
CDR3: CASSIIMASGSGDTQYF

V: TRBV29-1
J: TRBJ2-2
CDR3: CSVKDQGAGELFF

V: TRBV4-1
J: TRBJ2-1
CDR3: CASSQVRLVPYNEQFF

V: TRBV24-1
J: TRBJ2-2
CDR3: CATSDRQGRRELFF

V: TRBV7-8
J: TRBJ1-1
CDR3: CASSADRVGRNTEAFF

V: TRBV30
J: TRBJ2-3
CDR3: CAWSADLSTDTQYF

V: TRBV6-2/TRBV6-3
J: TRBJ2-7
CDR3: CASRDSYEQYF

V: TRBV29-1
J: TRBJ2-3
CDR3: CSVMTSGTLIVTDTQYF

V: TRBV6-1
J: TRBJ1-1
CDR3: CASSHDRDAFF

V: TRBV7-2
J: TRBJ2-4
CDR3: CASSLALVAKNIQYF

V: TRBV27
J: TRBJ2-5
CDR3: CASSRLDRAQETQYF

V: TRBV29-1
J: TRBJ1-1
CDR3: CSVFGAGTGRNMNTEAFF

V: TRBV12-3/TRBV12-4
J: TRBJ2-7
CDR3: CASSLYDGERYF

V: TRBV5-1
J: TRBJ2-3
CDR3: CASKTGGTDTQYF

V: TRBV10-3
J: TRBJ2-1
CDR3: CAISRTVSNEQFF

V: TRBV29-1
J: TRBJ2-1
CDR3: CSHPRSGGYNEQFF

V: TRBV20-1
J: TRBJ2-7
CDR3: CSARDIALAKGSYEQYF

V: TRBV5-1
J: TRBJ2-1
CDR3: CASSLTTGTSGYNEQFF

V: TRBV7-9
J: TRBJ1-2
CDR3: CASSLGTPAGYTF